This passage covers 8 T cell receptor beta chains from one sample sequenced in a study of CXCR3-negative and CXCR3-positive naive CD8 T cells. The libraries of TRB cDNA were prepared using 5' RACE with UMI labels. TCRdb re-called the 5' RACE reads and gives one entry per CDR3 protein, without DNA. Its table records approximately 56,000 distinct CDR3 sequences. The material sequenced was naive CXCR3- CD8+ T cells from blood. As for subset: CD45RO-CCR7+CD27+CD95- naive CD8+ T cells lacking CXCR3 (TNR3-). The receptors come from a human donor in good health. Some clones in this sample may be carry-over from other donors' samples.

The rearrangement uses TRBV7-6 and TRBJ2-7; TCRdb lists TRBD1, though no DNA is available to test this call. This CDR3 has 13 residues. CDR1 and CDR2 from the germline V gene are SGHVS and FNYEAQ. The CDR3 protein is CASSLARGGEQYF.

V and J are TRBV5-5 and TRBJ2-7; the TCRdb call, TRBD2, lacks DNA for checking. There are 15 residues in the CDR3. Germline V gene lookup returns CDR1 SGHKS and CDR2 YYEKEE (reference sequence). CDR3: CASSLVSGVSYEQYF.

V usage is TRBV27 and J usage is TRBJ2-7; absent DNA, TCRdb's TRBD1 call cannot be checked. From germline, CDR1 is MNHEY and CDR2 SMNVEV (reference sequence). The CDR3 is 15 residues long. CDR3 residues: CASSHRQGGTYEQYF.

This chain connects TRBV7-6 to TRBJ2-5; TCRdb's D call of TRBD2 is untestable without DNA. The CDR3 loop spans 18 amino acids. Per the germline V gene, CDR1 is SGHVS and CDR2 is FNYEAQ. The CDR3 here is CASSLALGLAGRVETQYF.

The chain has TRBV7-9 and TRBJ2-3; with no DNA, the TCRdb D assignment of TRBD1 cannot be verified. The CDR3 runs 15 residues. The germline V gene has CDR1 SEHNR and CDR2 FQNEAQ (reference sequence). The CDR3 region is CASSHPGQGGDTQYF. Supplemented by reference TRBV7-9 and TRBJ2-3, the full variable domain reads DTGVSQNPRHKITKRGQNVTFRCDPISEHNRLYWYRQTLGQGPEFLTYFQNEAQLEKSRLLSDRFSAERPKGSFSTLEIQRTEQGDSAMYLCASSHPGQGGDTQYFGPGTRLTVL.

This clonotype is called medium-sized (0.01 to 0.1%) based on its frequency. This chain uses TRBV20-1 with TRBJ1-6; the D gene TCRdb calls, TRBD1, cannot be checked with no DNA. Per germline, CDR1 DFQATT and CDR2 SNEGSKA (reference sequence). There are 15 residues in the CDR3. This chain's CDR3 is CSAREGGMDGSPLHF.

The genes are TRBV2 and TRBJ2-2; TCRdb proposes TRBD2, but this gene call is untestable without DNA. The CDR3 sequence is 16 residues long. CDR1 is SNHLY, CDR2 FYNNEI, per germline. CDR3 in amino acids: CASSDWSGGNTGELFF.

The V call is TRBV4-2, the J call TRBJ2-1; TCRdb's D call, TRBD1, is unchecked because there is no DNA. Germline V gives CDR1 LGHNA, CDR2 YNFKEQ. This CDR3 is built from 16 residues. CDR3 sequence: CASSQDLEGVIGEQFF.